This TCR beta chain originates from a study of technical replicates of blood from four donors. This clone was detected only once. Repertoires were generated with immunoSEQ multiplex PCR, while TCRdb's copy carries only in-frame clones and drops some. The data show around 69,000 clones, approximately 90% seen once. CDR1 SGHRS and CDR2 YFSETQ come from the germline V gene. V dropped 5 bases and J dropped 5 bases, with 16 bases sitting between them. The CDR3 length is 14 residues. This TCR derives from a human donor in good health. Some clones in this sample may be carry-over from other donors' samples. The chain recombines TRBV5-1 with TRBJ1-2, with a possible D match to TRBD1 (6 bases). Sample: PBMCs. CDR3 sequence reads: CASRLLGARYGYTF. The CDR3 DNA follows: TGCGCCAGCAGGCTATTGGGGGCCCGGTATGGCTACACCTTC.